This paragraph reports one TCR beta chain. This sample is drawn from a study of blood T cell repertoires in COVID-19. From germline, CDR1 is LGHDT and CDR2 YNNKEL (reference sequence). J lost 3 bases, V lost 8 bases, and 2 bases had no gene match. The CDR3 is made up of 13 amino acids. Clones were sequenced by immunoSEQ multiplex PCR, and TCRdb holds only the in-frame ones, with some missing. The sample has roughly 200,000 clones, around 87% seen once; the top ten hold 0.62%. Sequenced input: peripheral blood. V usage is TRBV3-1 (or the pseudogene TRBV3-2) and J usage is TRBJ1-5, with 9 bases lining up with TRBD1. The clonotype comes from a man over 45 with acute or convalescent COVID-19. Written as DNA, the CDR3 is TGTGCCAGCGGACAGGGGTACAATCAGCCCCAGCATTTT. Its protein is CASGQGYNQPQHF.